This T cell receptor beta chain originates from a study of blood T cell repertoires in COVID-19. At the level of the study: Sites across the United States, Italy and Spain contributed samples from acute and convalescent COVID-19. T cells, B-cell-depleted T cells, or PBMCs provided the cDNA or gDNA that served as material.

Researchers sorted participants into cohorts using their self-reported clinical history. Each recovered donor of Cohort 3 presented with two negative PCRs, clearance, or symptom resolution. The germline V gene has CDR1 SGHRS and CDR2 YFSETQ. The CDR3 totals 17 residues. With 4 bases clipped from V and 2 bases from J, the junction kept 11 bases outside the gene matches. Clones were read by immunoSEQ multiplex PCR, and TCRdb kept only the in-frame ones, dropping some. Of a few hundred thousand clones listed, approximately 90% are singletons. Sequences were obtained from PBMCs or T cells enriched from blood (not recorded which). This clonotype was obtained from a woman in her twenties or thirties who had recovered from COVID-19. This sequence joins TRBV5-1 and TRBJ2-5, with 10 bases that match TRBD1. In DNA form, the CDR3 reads TGCGCCAGCAGCGCGGGACAGGGGCCTCGATTTCAAGAGACCCAGTACTTC. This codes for CASSAGQGPRFQETQYF.